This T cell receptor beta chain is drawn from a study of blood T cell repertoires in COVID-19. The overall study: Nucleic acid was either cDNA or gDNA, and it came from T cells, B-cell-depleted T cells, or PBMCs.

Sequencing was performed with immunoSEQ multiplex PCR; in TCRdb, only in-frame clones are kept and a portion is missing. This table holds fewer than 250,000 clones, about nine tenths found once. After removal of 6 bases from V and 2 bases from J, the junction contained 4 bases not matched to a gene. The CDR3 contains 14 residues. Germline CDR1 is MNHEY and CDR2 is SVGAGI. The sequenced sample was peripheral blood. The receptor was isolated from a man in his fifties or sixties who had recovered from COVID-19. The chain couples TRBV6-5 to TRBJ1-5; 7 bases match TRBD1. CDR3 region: CASRRQGRNQPQHF. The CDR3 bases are TGTGCCAGCAGACGACAGGGCCGCAATCAGCCCCAGCATTTT.